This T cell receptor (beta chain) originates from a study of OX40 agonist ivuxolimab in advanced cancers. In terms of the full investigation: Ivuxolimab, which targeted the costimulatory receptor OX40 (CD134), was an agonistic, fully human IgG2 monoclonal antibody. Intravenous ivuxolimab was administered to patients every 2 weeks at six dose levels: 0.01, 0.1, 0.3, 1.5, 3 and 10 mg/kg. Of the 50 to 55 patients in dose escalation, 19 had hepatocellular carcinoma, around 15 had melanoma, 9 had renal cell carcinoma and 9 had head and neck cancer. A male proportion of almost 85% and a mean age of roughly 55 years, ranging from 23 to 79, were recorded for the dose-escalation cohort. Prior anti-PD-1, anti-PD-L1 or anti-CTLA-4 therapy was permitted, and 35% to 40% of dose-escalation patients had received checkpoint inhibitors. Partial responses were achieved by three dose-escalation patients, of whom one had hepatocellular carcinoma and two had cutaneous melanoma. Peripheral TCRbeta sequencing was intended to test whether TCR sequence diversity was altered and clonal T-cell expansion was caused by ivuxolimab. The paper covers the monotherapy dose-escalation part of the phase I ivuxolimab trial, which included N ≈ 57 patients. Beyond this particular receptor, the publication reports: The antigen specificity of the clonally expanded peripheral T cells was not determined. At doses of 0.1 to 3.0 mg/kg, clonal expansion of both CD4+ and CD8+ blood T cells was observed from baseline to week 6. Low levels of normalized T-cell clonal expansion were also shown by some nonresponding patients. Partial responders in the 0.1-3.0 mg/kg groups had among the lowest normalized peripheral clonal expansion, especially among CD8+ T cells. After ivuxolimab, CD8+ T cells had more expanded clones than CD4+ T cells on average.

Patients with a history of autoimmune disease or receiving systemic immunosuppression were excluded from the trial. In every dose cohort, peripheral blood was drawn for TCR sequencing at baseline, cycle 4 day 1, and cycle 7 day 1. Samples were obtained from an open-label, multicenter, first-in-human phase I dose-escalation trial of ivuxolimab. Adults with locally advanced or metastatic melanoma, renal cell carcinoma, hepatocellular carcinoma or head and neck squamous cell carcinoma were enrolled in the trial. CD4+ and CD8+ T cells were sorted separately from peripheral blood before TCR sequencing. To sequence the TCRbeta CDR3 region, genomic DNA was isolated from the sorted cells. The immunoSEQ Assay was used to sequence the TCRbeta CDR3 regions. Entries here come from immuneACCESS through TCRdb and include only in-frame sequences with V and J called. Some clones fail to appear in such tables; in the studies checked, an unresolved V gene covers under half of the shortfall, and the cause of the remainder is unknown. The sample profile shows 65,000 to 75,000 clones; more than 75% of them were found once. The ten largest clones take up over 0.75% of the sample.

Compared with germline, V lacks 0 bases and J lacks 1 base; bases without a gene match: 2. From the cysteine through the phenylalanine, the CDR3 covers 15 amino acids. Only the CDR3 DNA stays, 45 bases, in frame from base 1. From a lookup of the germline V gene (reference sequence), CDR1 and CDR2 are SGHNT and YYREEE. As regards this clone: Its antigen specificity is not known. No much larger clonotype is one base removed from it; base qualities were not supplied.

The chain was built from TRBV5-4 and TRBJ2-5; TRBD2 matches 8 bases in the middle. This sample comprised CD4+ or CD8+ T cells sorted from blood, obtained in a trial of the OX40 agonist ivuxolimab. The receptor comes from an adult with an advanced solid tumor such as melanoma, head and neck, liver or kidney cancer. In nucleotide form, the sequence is TGTGCCAGCAGCTTGGGGCTAGCGGGCCAAGAGACCCAGTACTTC. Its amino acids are CASSLGLAGQETQYF.